The sequence of this TCR beta chain was determined in a study of radiation and T cells in renal cell carcinoma. Study context: Nephrectomy followed 15 Gy stereotactic body radiation by 4 weeks.

Time point noted: baseline pretreatment blood. Treatment specified: 15 Gy SBRT to primary tumor, nephrectomy 4 weeks later. Blood was sampled at baseline, 2 weeks and 4 weeks after SBRT. This renal cell carcinoma was of the clear cell type. Per germline, CDR1 KGHSH and CDR2 LQKENI. The CDR3 covers 14 residues. V was shortened by 0 bases and J by 7 bases, with 9 bases between the two germline ends. Sequenced by immunoSEQ multiplex PCR; TCRdb stores in-frame clones only, minus some. The sample shows roughly 100,000 clones, 65% to 90% of them seen only once. Study results and caveats: From baseline, blood top tumor clonotypes peaked at 2 weeks post-radiation.

As regards this clone: Its specificity is not known.

This TCR came from a man aged 45-65 years with renal cell carcinoma. The sequencing here drew on blood, taken from a patient whose treatment included radiotherapy and nephrectomy. This rearrangement joins TRBV18 to TRBJ2-2; the D is unclear. The CDR3 reads CASSPPAHHGELFF. CDR3 coding DNA: TGTGCCAGCTCACCACCGGCCCATCACGGGGAGCTGTTTTTT. The full variable domain, rest sourced from reference TRBV18 and TRBJ2-2, is NAGVMQNPRHLVRRRGQEARLRCSPMKGHSHVYWYRQLPEEGLKFMVYLQKENIIDESGMPKERFSAEFPKEGPSILRIQQVVRGDSAAYFCASSPPAHHGELFFGEGSRLTVL.